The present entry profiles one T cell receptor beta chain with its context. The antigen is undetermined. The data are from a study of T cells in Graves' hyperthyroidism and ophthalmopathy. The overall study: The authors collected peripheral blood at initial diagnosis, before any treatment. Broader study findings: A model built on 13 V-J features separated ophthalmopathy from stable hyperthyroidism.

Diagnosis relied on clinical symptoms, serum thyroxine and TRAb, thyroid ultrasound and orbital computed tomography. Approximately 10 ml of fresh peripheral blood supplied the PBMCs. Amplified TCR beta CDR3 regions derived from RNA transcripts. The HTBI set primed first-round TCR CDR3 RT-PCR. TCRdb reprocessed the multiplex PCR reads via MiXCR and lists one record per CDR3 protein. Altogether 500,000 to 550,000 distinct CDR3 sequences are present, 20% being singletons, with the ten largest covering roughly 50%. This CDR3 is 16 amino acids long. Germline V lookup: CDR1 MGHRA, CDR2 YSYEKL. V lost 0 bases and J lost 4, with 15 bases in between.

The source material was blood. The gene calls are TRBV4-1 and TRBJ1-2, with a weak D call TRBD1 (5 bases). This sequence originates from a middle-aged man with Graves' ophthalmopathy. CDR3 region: CASSQEEGGGAYGYTF. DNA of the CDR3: TGCGCCAGCAGCCAAGAAGAGGGCGGCGGGGCCTATGGCTACACCTTC.